This T cell receptor (beta chain) was observed in a study of beta chain features in type 1 diabetes listed by TCRdb under 2018. General notes on the study: No differences in mean age, gender distribution, total cell number or subset yield were found between patients and healthy donors. A total of 85 million to 110 million sorted cells were examined across all samples, and RNA yield correlated strongly with the number of cells per subset. Whereas all 28 donors provided naive and central memory subsets, regulatory and stem cell-like memory subsets were isolated from just 8 patients and about eight healthy donors. In the study, recently diagnosed type 1 diabetes patients and matched healthy donors were compared on the TCRB repertoires of their sorted circulating CD4+ T cell subsets.

A single peripheral blood draw of around 0.11 L on average was collected from each donor into heparinised tubes. Naive, central memory, regulatory and stem cell-like memory CD4+ T cells were sorted on a BD FACSAria II using a panel including CD45RO, CCR7, CD25, CD127, CD95 and CD27. Purity was above 95% for every sorted population. Right away, PBMCs were isolated by Lymphoprep density gradient centrifugation and were stained directly, with no culture step. To minimize batch effects, samples were stained and sorted in pairs, one healthy donor with one patient per experiment. What the study reported, not specific to this receptor: PCR may preferentially amplify shorter templates, but because patient and control samples were amplified and corrected together, any resulting skew would affect both groups equally. Naive, central memory and regulatory TCRB repertoires appeared to be more alike among patients than among healthy donors. Sequencing cDNA rather than genomic DNA could over-represent highly expressing activated cells, although activation and CD3 levels did not differ between groups. Because the HLA sub-analyses included only small numbers of individuals, any influence of HLA type on TCRB rearrangement was left unresolved. In all four CD4+ subsets, TCRB CDR3 length was moderately but significantly shorter in type 1 diabetes patients. At VDJ recombination sites, type 1 diabetes patients had fewer insertions and more deleted nucleotides, which implies abnormalities in thymic rearrangement.

All of the isolated RNA was reverse transcribed with the High Capacity cDNA Reverse Transcription Kit, so expressed TCRB transcripts were sequenced. Deep immunoSEQ sequencing was performed on naive, central memory and regulatory T cell samples, with an average of roughly 4 million total reads per sample. After sorted cells were lysed in RLT buffer, RNA was extracted with DNase-treated RNeasy Micro or Mini kits, with the choice depending on cell number. To prevent cross-contamination, each cell subset was processed individually, whereas patient and healthy donor samples were processed jointly. The immunoSEQ multiplex PCR was used to amplify TCRB sequences from cDNA, generating 87-bp fragments that spanned the CDR3 region. Amplicons were sequenced on the Illumina HiSeq platform. Per the authors' processing: Synthetic template baselines were used to correct PCR bias computationally, reads within Hamming distance 2 were collapsed together, and singletons that could not be merged were discarded. Reads were aligned against IMGT to assign V, D and J genes, CDR3 length and insertions or deletions at six rearrangement sites. Clonotype counts were normalized to sorted cell number within each subset before computing true diversity and Gini coefficients with the tcR R package. The overlap coefficient, calculated on TCRB nucleotide sequences, was used to quantify repertoire sharing. The source is immuneACCESS, and TCRdb retained only in-frame sequences with V and J called. Part of the clones is not carried over; for the studies checked, unresolved V genes explain less than half of this, and the remainder is unexplained. V, J and clone size were drawn from that table, and D and trimming were deduced from the DNA. The sample yields 100,000 to 150,000 clones; about 16% were counted once. Over 2% of the sample rests with the top ten.

Note on this clone: The target of this receptor is not known. Base quality data are lacking; no much larger clone is found one base away.

The clonotype was recovered from a man aged 30 to 39 with type 1 diabetes. The sequencing sample was made of central memory CD4+ T cells from blood.

The encoded CDR3 is CASSLAGGTQETQYF. The DNA sequence is given as TGTGCCAGCAGCTTAGCGGGGGGAACTCAGGAGACCCAGTACTTC. The chain links TRBV7-9 with TRBJ2-5, with a tentative D gene TRBD2 over 6 matching bases. The V and J ends are trimmed by 0 bases and 5 bases, leaving 13 bases between them. CDR1 and CDR2 are read off the germline V gene (reference sequence) as SEHNR and FQNEAQ. Counted from cysteine to phenylalanine, this CDR3 has 15 amino acids. The only DNA kept is the CDR3, 45 bases in frame from the first base.